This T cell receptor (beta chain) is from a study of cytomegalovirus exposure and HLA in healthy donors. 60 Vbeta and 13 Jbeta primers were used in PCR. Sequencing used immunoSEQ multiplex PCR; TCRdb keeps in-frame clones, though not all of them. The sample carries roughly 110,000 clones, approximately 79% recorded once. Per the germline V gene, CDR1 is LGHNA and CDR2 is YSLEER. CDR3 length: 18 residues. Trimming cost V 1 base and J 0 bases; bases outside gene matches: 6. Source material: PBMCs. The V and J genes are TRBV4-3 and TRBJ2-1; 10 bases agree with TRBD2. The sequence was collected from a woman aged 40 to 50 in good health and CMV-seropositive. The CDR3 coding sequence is TGCGCCAGCAGCCAAGTTGCTAGCGGGGGTCACTCCTACAATGAGCAGTTCTTC. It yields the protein CASSQVASGGHSYNEQFF.